This entry lists 12 T cell receptor beta chains sequenced from one sample in a study of blood T cell repertoires in COVID-19. Libraries were prepared by immunoSEQ multiplex PCR; TCRdb keeps only in-frame clonotypes and omits some of them. In the table there are 40,000 to 50,000 clones, 75% to 90% of which are singletons. The sample consisted of peripheral blood. These receptors came from a human donor in a cohort sampled during active COVID-19.

This clone was seen a single time. The chain recombines TRBV11-2 with TRBJ2-7, with a weak D call TRBD2 (5 bases). Germline V gene lookup returns CDR1 SGHAT and CDR2 FQNNGV. Trimming shortened V by 4 bases and J by 2 bases, and 15 bases separated the two germline ends. The CDR3 totals 15 residues. The CDR3 DNA reads as TGTGCCAGCAGCTCGGCAGGACTCCCACCCTACGAGCAGTACTTC. Translated: CASSSAGLPPYEQYF. Looking up the rest from reference TRBV11-2 and TRBJ2-7 gives the full variable domain: EAGVAQSPRYKIIEKRQSVAFWCNPISGHATLYWYQQILGQGPKLLIQFQNNGVVDDSQLPKDRFSAERLKGVDSTLKIQPAKLEDSAVYLCASSSAGLPPYEQYFGPGTRLTVT.

This chain joins TRBV5-1 and TRBJ2-7, with 11 bases lining up with TRBD2. The trim removed 3 bases at V and 4 bases at J, leaving 9 bases unmatched. The CDR3 is made up of 16 amino acids. Germline-derived CDR1 and CDR2 are SGHRS and YFSETQ. CDR3 in amino acids: CASSSGLAVVGYEQYF. CDR3 nucleotide sequence: TGCGCCAGCAGCTCGGGACTAGCGGTGGTGGGATACGAGCAGTACTTC.

In DNA form, the CDR3 reads TGTGCCAGCTCGTCGGACAGGGCTAATGAAAAACTGTTTTTT. Translated, it gives CASSSDRANEKLFF. V gene TRBV18 combines with J gene TRBJ1-4; 8 bases match TRBD1. The CDR3 contains 14 residues. CDR1 and CDR2 from the germline V gene are KGHSH and LQKENI. The junction had 3 bases not matched to a gene; V was cut back by 6 bases and J by 3 bases. The full variable domain, in which reference TRBV18 and TRBJ1-4 provide the parts outside the CDR3, is NAGVMQNPRHLVRRRGQEARLRCSPMKGHSHVYWYRQLPEEGLKFMVYLQKENIIDESGMPKERFSAEFPKEGPSILRIQQVVRGDSAAYFCASSSDRANEKLFFGSGTQLSVL.

The V and J genes are TRBV29-1 and TRBJ2-6; 7 bases are a match to TRBD1. V lost 5 bases and J lost 0; bases outside the gene matches: 4. Germline CDR1 is SQVTM and CDR2 is ANQGSEA. This CDR3 has 15 residues. Here the CDR3 DNA reads TGCAGCGTTCCGGGACAGCTCTCTGGGGCCAACGTCCTGACTTTC. Translating it yields CSVPGQLSGANVLTF.

V and J are TRBV7-6 and TRBJ1-5; no definite D call. Trimming removed 1 base from V and 5 bases from J, with 6 bases in between. The germline gives CDR1 SGHVS, CDR2 FNYEAQ. This CDR3 is 13 amino acids long. CDR3 DNA sequence: TGTGCCAGCAGCTTAGGGAGTTATCAGCCCCAGCATTTT. Encoded protein: CASSLGSYQPQHF.

The chain has TRBV6-6 and TRBJ2-2; no firm D call. V was trimmed by 1 base and J by 1 base, leaving 10 bases between them. Germline V gene sequence: CDR1 MNHNY, CDR2 SVGAGI (reference sequence). The CDR3 loop spans 16 amino acids. Here the CDR3 reads CASSYFGGKNTGELFF. DNA for the CDR3: TGTGCCAGCAGTTACTTTGGCGGAAAGAACACCGGGGAGCTGTTTTTT.

The rearrangement joins TRBV4-1 to TRBJ2-5, with 7 bases aligning to TRBD2. J lost 10 bases, V lost 4 bases, and 12 bases had no gene match. CDR1 is MGHRA and CDR2 is YSYEKL in the germline V gene. The CDR3 extends over 14 amino acids. CDR3 sequence (DNA): TGCGCCAGCAGCCGACTGCCAGGGACTATTTTCCAGTACTTC. Protein: CASSRLPGTIFQYF.

This chain links TRBV20-1 with TRBJ2-7, with D maybe TRBD1 (6 bases). The ends were cut back, 4 bases at V and 9 bases at J, with 13 bases in the middle. CDR3 length: 11 residues. Germline V gene sequence: CDR1 DFQATT, CDR2 SNEGSKA (reference sequence). The CDR3 here is CSATEGGGQYF. The CDR3 DNA follows: TGCAGTGCTACTGAAGGGGGTGGGCAGTACTTC.

This clone turned up a few times. At one end, the junction sequence differs from germline, possibly due to a read error. This chain joins TRBV19 and TRBJ1-5; a possible D gene is TRBD1 (5 bases). Germline lookup yields CDR1 LNHDA and CDR2 SQIVND (reference sequence). This CDR3 spans 15 amino acids. CDR3 DNA: TGTGCCAGTACTATACAGGTGGATAGCAATCAGCCCCAGCATTTT. It specifies CASTIQVDSNQPQHF.

V usage is TRBV6-1 and J usage is TRBJ2-7; D is unclear. Germline V gene sequence: CDR1 MNHNS, CDR2 SASEGT. The V end was cut by 3 bases, the J end by 0 bases, with 6 bases between. CDR3 length equals 13 residues. CDR3 nucleotides: TGTGCCAGCAGTGACCCCCTCTCCTACGAGCAGTACTTC. It codes for CASSDPLSYEQYF.

V is TRBV27 and J is TRBJ2-1; 14 positions match TRBD2. The CDR3 consists of 16 residues. The trim removed 6 bases at V and 4 bases at J, leaving 5 bases unmatched. The germline V gene encodes CDR1 MNHEY and CDR2 SMNVEV (reference sequence). The DNA for the CDR3 is TGTGCCAGCAGCGGGACTAGCGGGAGTCGATACAATGAGCAGTTCTTC. It specifies CASSGTSGSRYNEQFF.

The V gene is TRBV23-1, the J gene TRBJ2-5, with D maybe TRBD2 (5 bases). TRBV23-1 is known as an ORF, though its function is uncertain. V lost 7 bases to trimming and J lost 2 bases, with 14 bases between them. This CDR3 contains 14 residues. CDR3 loop: CASIPREDQETQYF. The CDR3 DNA reads as TGCGCCAGCATCCCCCGGGAAGATCAAGAGACCCAGTACTTC.